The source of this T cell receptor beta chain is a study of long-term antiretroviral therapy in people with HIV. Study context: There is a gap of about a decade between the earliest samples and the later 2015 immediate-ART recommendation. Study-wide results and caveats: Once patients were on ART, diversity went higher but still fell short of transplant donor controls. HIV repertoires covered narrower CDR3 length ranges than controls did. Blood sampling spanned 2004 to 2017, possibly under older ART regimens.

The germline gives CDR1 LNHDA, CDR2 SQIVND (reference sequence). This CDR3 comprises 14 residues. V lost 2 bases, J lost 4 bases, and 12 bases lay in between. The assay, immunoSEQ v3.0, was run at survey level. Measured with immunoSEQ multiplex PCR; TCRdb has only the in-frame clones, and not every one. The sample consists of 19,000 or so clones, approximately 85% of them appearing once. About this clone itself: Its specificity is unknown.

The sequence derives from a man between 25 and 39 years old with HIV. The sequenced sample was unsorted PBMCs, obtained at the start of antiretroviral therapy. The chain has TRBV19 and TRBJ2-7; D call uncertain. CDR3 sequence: CASSIKSLGYEQYF. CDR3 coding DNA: TGTGCCAGTAGTATAAAATCCCTCGGGTACGAGCAGTACTTC.